Shown below are 21 T cell receptor beta chains from a single sample sequenced in a study of identical twins. From the 5' RACE reads, TCRdb called clonotypes with MiXCR, one entry per CDR3 protein. The data contain roughly 720,000 distinct CDR3 sequences, around a sixth of them singletons. These data were also reused for a study on T cells expressing NK-cell markers.

Source material: PBMCs. The receptor source for this set is a woman aged 18 to 35 in good health.

The chain is built from TRBV6-5 and TRBJ2-1, with no clear D. The V end lost 4 bases, the J end lost 4 bases, and 14 bases lay between the germline ends. The CDR3 length is 15 residues. Germline V gene lookup returns CDR1 MNHEY and CDR2 SVGAGI. As DNA, the CDR3 is TGTGCCAGCAGTTCACGACGGCGCTTTTACAATGAGCAGTTCTTC. This gives the protein CASSSRRRFYNEQFF.

The V and J genes are TRBV5-1 and TRBJ2-7; no firm D call. CDR1 is SGHRS, CDR2 YFSETQ, per germline. The V gene lost 0 bases and the J gene lost 3 bases, with 16 bases spanning the gap. There are 16 residues in the CDR3. CDR3 amino acids: CASSLEGTTLNYEQYF. The CDR3 region has the DNA TGCGCCAGCAGCTTGGAGGGTACTACCCTTAACTACGAGCAGTACTTC.

This clonotype has a single count. The genes are TRBV6-2 or TRBV6-3 and TRBJ2-3; TRBD2 aligns across 7 bases. CDR3 length: 14 amino acids. V was clipped by 4 bases and J by 5 bases; unmatched bases: 6. The germline gives CDR1 MNHEY, CDR2 SVGEGT. The DNA of the CDR3 is TGTGCCAGCAGTTCCGGGACTATTGAAGATACGCAGTATTTT. Protein: CASSSGTIEDTQYF.

V gene TRBV29-1 combines with J gene TRBJ2-7; D is unclear. Trimming removed 7 bases from V and 0 bases from J, with 16 bases in between. The germline V gene encodes CDR1 SQVTM and CDR2 ANQGSEA. The CDR3 length is 14 residues. As DNA, the CDR3 is TGCAGCGCTGCTCGAACTGAGAGCTCCTACGAGCAGTACTTC. Its protein product is CSAARTESSYEQYF.

This clonotype was seen a handful of times. V and J are TRBV20-1 and TRBJ1-4; D is ambiguous. Trimming shortened V by 6 bases and J by 5 bases, and 13 bases separated the two germline ends. Germline values: CDR1 DFQATT, CDR2 SNEGSKA (reference sequence). The length of the CDR3 is 13 residues. The CDR3 DNA reads as TGCAGTGCCCGTACGGGAGCGAATGAAAAACTGTTTTTT. Translation gives CSARTGANEKLFF.

This clonotype was found once. This rearrangement joins TRBV20-1 to TRBJ1-6, with a possible D match to TRBD1 (6 bases). Germline assignment: CDR1 DFQATT and CDR2 SNEGSKA (reference sequence). There are 16 residues in the CDR3. With 1 base removed from V and 10 bases from J, the gap between germline ends came to 20 bases. This CDR3 is CSARVGGQKKGSPLHF. CDR3 DNA sequence: TGCAGTGCTAGAGTTGGTGGACAGAAGAAGGGATCACCCCTCCACTTT.

This clonotype was counted a few times. The rearrangement links TRBV27 to TRBJ1-2, with D unresolved. The CDR3 runs 14 residues. CDR1 is MNHEY and CDR2 is SMNVEV in the germline V gene (reference sequence). Trimming removed 4 bases from V and 3 bases from J, with 12 bases in between. CDR3 nucleotides: TGTGCCAGCAGTTCTGACGGGAAATACTATGGCTACACCTTC. It is translated as CASSSDGKYYGYTF.

This clonotype came up a few times. The V gene is TRBV9, the J gene TRBJ2-1, with 10 bases fitting TRBD2. The CDR3 has 18 amino acids. Looked up from germline, CDR1 is SGDLS and CDR2 is YYNGEE. With V trimmed by 1 base and J by 6 bases, 13 bases remained unmatched. As DNA, the CDR3 is TGTGCCAGCAGCGTATTGCCGACTGGGCTAGCGGGAGTCAATGAGCAGTTCTTC. Its protein product is CASSVLPTGLAGVNEQFF.

The V gene is TRBV20-1, the J gene TRBJ2-3; unclear D gene. The CDR3 consists of 16 residues. Germline-derived CDR1 and CDR2 are DFQATT and SNEGSKA (reference sequence). With 3 bases removed from V and 1 base from J, the gap between germline ends came to 17 bases. The CDR3 DNA reads TGCAGTGCTAGTTTCCGCGGTAGAGTCGGCACAGATACGCAGTATTTT. Protein: CSASFRGRVGTDTQYF.

The gene calls are TRBV24-1 and TRBJ2-5; perhaps TRBD2 as D (6 bases). V was shortened by 4 bases and J by 4 bases, with 6 bases between the two germline ends. This CDR3 region has 12 residues. Germline V gives CDR1 KGHDR, CDR2 SFDVKD. DNA for the CDR3: TGTGCCACCAGTGACGGGAGAGAGACCCAGTACTTC. Translation: CATSDGRETQYF.

The table lists this clonotype with a few counts. The rearrangement uses TRBV7-8 and TRBJ2-5; possibly TRBD2 for D (6 bases). Germline CDR1 is SGHVS and CDR2 is FQNEAQ. This CDR3 is built from 16 residues. V dropped 1 base and J dropped 5 bases, with 17 bases sitting between them. The CDR3 spells CASSLDTGTRRETQYF. CDR3 bases: TGTGCCAGCAGCTTAGATACCGGGACTCGGCGGGAGACCCAGTACTTC.

The chain employs TRBV7-8 and TRBJ2-7, with D perhaps given as TRBD1 or TRBD2 (5 bases each). Germline V gene lookup returns CDR1 SGHVS and CDR2 FQNEAQ. Trimming removed 3 bases from V and 0 bases from J, with 15 bases in between. This CDR3 has 16 residues. CDR3 in amino acids: CASSFPAGTASYEQYF. CDR3 bases: TGTGCCAGCAGCTTCCCAGCCGGGACCGCCTCCTACGAGCAGTACTTC.

This clonotype occurred a few times. The chain employs TRBV5-6 and TRBJ1-2; the D is unclear. Germline CDR1 and CDR2: SGHDT and YYEEEE. This CDR3 region has 13 residues. Trimming took 1 base from V and 7 from J, leaving 11 bases between them. CDR3 DNA sequence: TGTGCCAGCAGCTTGAGTTCGTATCTTGGCTACACCTTC. Translation: CASSLSSYLGYTF.

The chain has TRBV10-2 and TRBJ2-7; D is ambiguous. This CDR3 spans 13 amino acids. The V gene lost 6 bases and the J gene lost 4 bases, with 13 bases spanning the gap. The germline V gene encodes CDR1 WSHSY and CDR2 SAAADI. CDR3 nucleotides: TGCGCCAGCAGGGTGGGTATTTTATACGAGCAGTACTTC. It specifies CASRVGILYEQYF.

The CDR3 loop reads CASSLGREGLSDTQYF. CDR3 in DNA: TGTGCCAGCAGCTTAGGACGGGAGGGGTTAAGTGATACGCAGTATTTT. The V call is TRBV7-2, the J call TRBJ2-3; 8 nucleotides line up with TRBD2. The CDR3 is 16 amino acids. J was trimmed by 6 bases and V by 1 base; bases with no gene match: 9. The germline V gene has CDR1 SGHTA and CDR2 FQGNSA.

The chain joins TRBV6-5 to TRBJ2-7; 9 nucleotides match TRBD2. Germline V lookup: CDR1 MNHEY, CDR2 SVGAGI. V lost 0 bases to trimming and J lost 7 bases; unmatched junction nucleotides: 19. The CDR3 runs 19 residues. Here the CDR3 reads CASSYSGVGGGRASGEQYF. CDR3 sequence (DNA): TGTGCCAGCAGTTACTCAGGTGTTGGGGGCGGGAGGGCCTCGGGGGAGCAGTACTTC.

The chain has TRBV6-2 or TRBV6-3 and TRBJ1-5; 8 bases agree with TRBD1. The CDR3 sequence is 15 residues long. J gave up 1 base and V 7 bases, and 6 bases lay outside the gene matches. The germline V gene encodes CDR1 MNHEY and CDR2 SVGEGT. CDR3 DNA: TGTGCCAGCATTAACAGGGGGACAAGCAATCAGCCCCAGCATTTT. This codes for CASINRGTSNQPQHF.

This clonotype appeared many times. The V gene is TRBV6-5, the J gene TRBJ1-3; D is unresolved. Trimming shortened V by 4 bases and J by 0 bases, and 7 bases separated the two germline ends. This CDR3 has 14 amino acids. Per the germline V gene, CDR1 is MNHEY and CDR2 is SVGAGI. CDR3 DNA sequence: TGTGCCAGCAGTTTTTTAAACTCTGGAAACACCATATATTTT. Its protein is CASSFLNSGNTIYF.

The chain combines TRBV28 with TRBJ2-5; possible D gene TRBD1, 5 bases. Germline V gene data show CDR1 as MDHEN and CDR2 as SYDVKM. Between the trimmed V and J ends, which lost 8 bases and 6 bases, there was a span of 16 bases. CDR3 length: 13 residues. DNA for the CDR3: TGTGCCAGCTATCTTGGACACGGAAAGACCCAGTACTTC. Its protein product is CASYLGHGKTQYF.

V is TRBV12-3 or TRBV12-4 and J is TRBJ2-7; D uncertain. This CDR3 has 14 residues. The V and J ends lost 2 bases and 6 bases respectively, with 14 bases between them. CDR3 DNA: TGTGCCAGCAGTTTAACGCCCCCTCACAGCGAGCAGTACTTC. This gives the protein CASSLTPPHSEQYF.

This clonotype has only a few counts. The chain is built from TRBV20-1 and TRBJ1-1, with TRBD1 as a possible D gene (6 bases). Trimming removed 2 bases from V and 0 bases from J, with 13 bases in between. There are 15 residues in the CDR3. Per the germline V gene, CDR1 is DFQATT and CDR2 is SNEGSKA (reference sequence). CDR3 loop: CSARLSGTLNTEAFF. Written as DNA, the CDR3 is TGCAGTGCTAGATTATCCGGGACACTGAACACTGAAGCTTTCTTT.